These 9 T cell receptor beta chains share one sample of origin, sequenced in a study of early T cells in non-severe SARS-CoV-2 infection (dated by TCRdb to 2020 to 2022). The library was produced with 5' RACE. The listed sequencing device is NextSeq 500. The public reads were reprocessed in TCRdb via fastp at Q25 and MiXCR, keeping in-frame beta chains. All rows with the same CDR3 protein become a single entry with the most common DNA and genes. This sample holds some 62,000 distinct CDR3 sequences; roughly 9% were observed only once. Of the sample, 13% is held by the ten largest clones. This specimen was whole blood, taken at baseline. The receptor set was obtained from an adult who was a healthcare worker with PCR-confirmed SARS-CoV-2 infection or an uninfected control (not recorded which).

At least ten counts were recorded for this clonotype. V and J are TRBV6-5 and TRBJ1-6; no definite D call. V was trimmed by 0 bases and J by 0 bases, leaving 6 bases between them. CDR1 and CDR2 (germline): MNHEY, SVGAGI. The CDR3 has 16 amino acids. For the CDR3, the DNA is TGTGCCAGCAGTTACTCGGGGAGCTCCTATAATTCACCCCTCCACTTT. Its protein is CASSYSGSSYNSPLHF.

This clonotype was observed many times. The DNA for the CDR3 is TGTGCCAGCAGTCCGGGACAGGGTGACACCGGGGAGCTGTTTTTT. Its protein product is CASSPGQGDTGELFF. V is TRBV12-3 or TRBV12-4 and J is TRBJ2-2; 9 bases map to TRBD1. The CDR3 extends over 15 amino acids. Germline trimming cut 5 bases from V and 3 bases from J; bases unmatched to any gene: 4.

A few counts support this clonotype. The rearrangement uses TRBV11-2 and TRBJ2-4, with D perhaps assigned TRBD1 or TRBD2 (5 bases each). The CDR3 consists of 15 residues. V was cut by 6 bases and J by 1 base, with 13 bases left in between. Germline V gene lookup returns CDR1 SGHAT and CDR2 FQNNGV. The CDR3 spells CASRPIGTAKNIQYF. The CDR3 DNA reads as TGTGCCAGCAGGCCTATAGGGACCGCCAAAAACATTCAGTACTTC.

At least ten counts were recorded for this clonotype. The chain couples TRBV7-3 to TRBJ2-5; TRBD2 might be the D (5 bases). The CDR3 extends over 15 amino acids. Germline lookup yields CDR1 SGHTA and CDR2 FQGTGA. Trimming left V 6 bases short and J 0 bases short, with 14 bases between. Here the CDR3 reads CASSYLGGYQETQYF. The CDR3, as DNA: TGTGCCAGCAGTTACCTTGGCGGGTACCAAGAGACCCAGTACTTC.

This clonotype was seen repeatedly, ten times or more. The gene calls are TRBV19 and TRBJ2-7; 7 nucleotides align to TRBD1. The V and J ends lost 2 bases and 6 bases, in that order; junction bases with no gene match: 4. The germline CDR1 and CDR2 sequences are LNHDA and SQIVND (reference sequence). The CDR3 contains 13 residues. The CDR3 loop reads CASSIMTGSEQYF. DNA of the CDR3: TGTGCCAGTAGTATAATGACAGGGAGCGAGCAGTACTTC.

There are a few counts of this clonotype. The chain recombines TRBV30 with TRBJ1-1; unclear D gene. V lost 5 bases and J 5 bases, leaving 21 bases between the germline ends. This CDR3 contains 15 residues. The germline gives CDR1 GTSNPN, CDR2 SVGIG (reference sequence). CDR3 amino acids: CAWASIPGEGTEAFF. Written as DNA, the CDR3 is TGTGCCTGGGCCTCCATCCCCGGCGAAGGGACTGAAGCTTTCTTT.

This clonotype was found a few times. J is TRBJ2-7 and V is TRBV3-1, with D perhaps TRBD1 (5 bases). CDR1 is LGHDT, CDR2 YNNKEL, per germline (reference sequence). The V and J ends lost 2 bases and 5 bases respectively, with 10 bases between them. The CDR3 consists of 13 residues. This CDR3 is CASSQQGTNEQYF. The CDR3 DNA follows: TGTGCCAGCAGCCAACAGGGTACGAACGAGCAGTACTTC.

The rearrangement uses TRBV7-9 and TRBJ1-5; D possibly corresponds to TRBD1 (5 bases). The CDR3 loop spans 18 amino acids. CDR1 and CDR2 (germline): SEHNR, FQNEAQ (reference sequence). Trimming pared 1 base from V and 6 bases from J, leaving 22 bases between. The CDR3 protein is CASSLGDGSRGRTQPQHF. DNA for the CDR3: TGTGCCAGCAGCTTAGGGGACGGATCCCGTGGACGTACTCAGCCCCAGCATTTT.

This clonotype was counted at least ten times. V gene TRBV6-1 combines with J gene TRBJ2-7, with TRBD2 matching 12 bases. The ends lost 1 base at V and 0 bases at J; junction bases unmatched: 4. Germline V gives CDR1 MNHNS, CDR2 SASEGT. The CDR3 length is 17 residues. DNA for the CDR3: TGTGCCAGCAGTGAAGAGACTAGCGGGAGCCTCTCCTACGAGCAGTACTTC. Translating gives CASSEETSGSLSYEQYF.